The clone carrying this T cell receptor beta chain has just a few counts. Its matching antigen is unknown. The data stem from a study of blood T cells in healthy people across ages. The authors ran a second PCR of about 6 to 12 cycles using a sample-barcoded 5' primer and a J-beta primer mix. MiXCR, run by TCRdb on the 5' RACE reads, gives a single entry per CDR3 protein. Of approximately 1.5 million distinct CDR3 sequences listed, roughly two fifths are singletons. General observations from the study: Among T cells, TCR beta diversity per million cells dropped roughly linearly as age rose.

Material for sequencing was blood. This TCR was recovered from a woman in her late teens or twenties in good health.

The CDR3, as DNA: TGTGCCAGCAGCTTGAGGCTCGACAGGGGGACTGAGCAGTTCTTC. Translation: CASSLRLDRGTEQFF. The chain uses TRBV11-2 and TRBJ2-1, with 9 bases that match TRBD1. CDR1 is SGHAT and CDR2 is FQNNGV in the germline V gene. Unmatched junction bases numbered 9, after V lost 3 bases and J lost 9 bases. This CDR3 is built from 15 residues.